One and the same sample provided the 7 T cell receptor beta chains below, sequenced in a study of post-analysis software for immune sequencing data. These TCRs are of unknown antigen specificity. General study points: Five TRBV segments, including TRBV5-6, TRBV5-1 and TRBV20-1, were more frequent in patients than controls.

Researchers reported that TCR beta cDNA libraries carried unique molecular identifiers. A single record per CDR3 protein comes from TCRdb applying MiXCR to the PCR reads. The data contain around 200,000 distinct CDR3 sequences, 29% of them singletons. Sequencing was done on a sample of blood. The receptors come from a girl aged 2-17 years with multiple sclerosis.

This clonotype has a handful of counts. Its ends do not fully match the called genes, so a read error is possible. The chain is built from TRBV5-6 and TRBJ2-5; no definite D call. In germline, CDR1 is SGHDT, CDR2 YYEEEE. This CDR3 has 12 amino acids. The CDR3 is CASSYFEETQYF. CDR3 in DNA: TGTGCCAGCAGCTACTTCGAAGAGACTCAGTACTTC.

This chain links TRBV12-3 or TRBV12-4 with TRBJ2-7, with D possibly matching TRBD1 (6 bases). V was trimmed by 5 bases and J by 2 bases, leaving 13 bases between them. This CDR3 spans 14 amino acids. DNA for the CDR3: TGTGCCAGCAGTCTCCGACAGGTCCCCTACGAGCAGTACTTC. Protein product: CASSLRQVPYEQYF.

V is TRBV29-1 and J is TRBJ1-1, with D uncertain. This CDR3 is 16 amino acids long. The V and J ends lost 5 bases and 0 bases respectively, with 19 bases between them. Germline V CDR1 and CDR2: SQVTM, ANQGSEA. The chain's CDR3 is CSVYPGTLILNTEAFF. Here the CDR3 DNA reads TGCAGCGTTTACCCGGGCACACTCATTCTGAACACTGAAGCTTTCTTT.

In this sample, this clonotype turned up a few times. The V gene is TRBV20-1, the J gene TRBJ1-4; D is undetermined. Germline CDR1 and CDR2: DFQATT and SNEGSKA (reference sequence). The CDR3 extends over 13 amino acids. V dropped 3 bases and J dropped 5 bases, with 10 bases sitting between them. The CDR3 DNA reads TGCAGTGCTAGGCGGCCGACGAATGAAAAACTGTTTTTT. It yields the protein CSARRPTNEKLFF.

This clonotype was detected only a few times. CDR3 DNA: TGTGCCAGCTCACCCGGGGGCTTCGGTGAAGCTTTCTTT. Protein product: CASSPGGFGEAFF. The J gene is TRBJ1-1, the V gene TRBV18, with a possible D match to TRBD1 (6 bases). The CDR3 length is 13 residues. CDR1 is KGHSH and CDR2 is LQKENI in the germline V gene. Trimming cost V 3 bases and J 7 bases, with 12 bases left between them.

Worth noting for this clonotype: With a much larger clone just one base away, this may be a read error. Given the absence of the conserved phenylalanine or tryptophan at the CDR3 end, a read error is likely. The chain recombines TRBV5-1 with TRBJ2-5; the match to TRBD2 covers 10 bases. The CDR3 runs to 15 residues. The germline V gene encodes CDR1 SGHRS and CDR2 YFSETQ. Losses at the gene ends were 2 bases for V and 6 bases for J; bases not matched to a gene: 7. The CDR3 nucleotides are TGCGCCAGCAGCTTTCCTACTAGCGGGATGAAGACCCAGTACTGC. Translating it yields CASSFPTSGMKTQYC.

The CDR3 region is CASSEATGLADNEQYF. The CDR3 DNA follows: TGTGCCAGCAGTGAAGCCACCGGACTAGCGGACAATGAGCAGTACTTC. This chain uses TRBV2 with TRBJ2-5; 10 bases map to TRBD2. V lost 0 bases, J lost 11 bases, and 12 bases stayed unmatched. The CDR3 covers 16 residues. The V gene's germline CDR1 is SNHLY and CDR2 FYNNEI.